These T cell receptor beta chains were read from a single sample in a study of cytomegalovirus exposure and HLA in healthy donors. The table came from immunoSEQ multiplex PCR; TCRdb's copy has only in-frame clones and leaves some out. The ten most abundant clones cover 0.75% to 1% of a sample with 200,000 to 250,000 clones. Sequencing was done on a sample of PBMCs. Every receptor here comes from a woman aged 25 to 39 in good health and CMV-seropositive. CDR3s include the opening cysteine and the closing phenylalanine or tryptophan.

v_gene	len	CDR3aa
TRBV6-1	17	CASSASTGGSGANVLTF
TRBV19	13	CASSRGQRETQYF
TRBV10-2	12	CASTGGGDTQYF
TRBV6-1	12	CASSETGETQYF
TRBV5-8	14	CASSSTGYREKLFF
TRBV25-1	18	CASSETPGGMEYTDTQYF
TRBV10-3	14	CAISSGGEQETQYF
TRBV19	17	CASSMRGTSGSFLEQYF
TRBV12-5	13	CASGLEAGQPQHF
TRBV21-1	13	CARRGSRCTEAFF
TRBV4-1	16	CASSHPGRGRKGGYTF
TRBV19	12	CASGHRPTEAFF
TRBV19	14	CASSYAGSMYEQYF
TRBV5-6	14	CASSLMFIAGELFF
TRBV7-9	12	CASSLGGNGYTF
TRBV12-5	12	CASGLLPNEQFF
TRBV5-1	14	CASSLTSATYEQYF
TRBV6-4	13	CASSDLMGGEQFF
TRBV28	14	CASSLMAGVRYEYF
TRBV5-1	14	CASSPTGGREKLFF
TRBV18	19	CASSPRTSGGVPVRQEQFF
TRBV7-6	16	CASSLVWAGGYNEQFF
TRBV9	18	CASSVASRGTGAYNEQFF
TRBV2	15	CASSKTATNTGELFF
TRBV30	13	CAGRTGVYNEQFF
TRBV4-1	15	CASSRRQGENTEAFF
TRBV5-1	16	CASSSTSGLNTGELFF
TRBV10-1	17	CASSLGLAGGPAGELFF
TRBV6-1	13	CASRTGTKSIQYF
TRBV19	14	CASSTRTDSYEQYF
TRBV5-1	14	CASSQDQQGTEAFF
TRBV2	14	CATDRDVSTGELFF
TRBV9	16	CASSDPFDREDYGYTF
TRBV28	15	CASSLRPPSRAEQYF
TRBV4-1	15	CASRLGGFSSYEQYF
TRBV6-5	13	CASKDRFGTEAFF
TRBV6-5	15	CASSRVPGADTEAFF